These T cell receptor beta chains were read from a single sample in a study of OX40 agonist ivuxolimab in advanced cancers. Profiling relied on immunoSEQ multiplex PCR, and the TCRdb table lists in-frame clones only, not all of them. The table has fewer than 100,000 clones, over 90% seen once. Sequenced material: CD4+ or CD8+ T cells sorted from blood, taken in a trial of the OX40 agonist ivuxolimab. The source is an adult with an advanced solid tumor such as melanoma, head and neck, liver or kidney cancer. Both conserved end residues are part of each CDR3. The D gene is left open where the match is weak. The listing skips clone size in some rows; elsewhere it reads once, few, many or a size class.

j_call: TRBJ1-5
v_call: TRBV6-6
d_call: .
clone_size: .
cdr3_nt: TGTGCCAGCAGTTACGAGGGAGAATATAGCAATCAGCCCCAGCATTTT
cdr3_aa: CASSYEGEYSNQPQHF

j_call: TRBJ2-5
v_call: TRBV6-5
d_call: .
clone_size: few
cdr3_nt: TGTGCCAGCAGTTACTCGGGCAATGAGGAGACCCAGTACTTC
cdr3_aa: CASSYSGNEETQYF

j_call: TRBJ2-7
v_call: TRBV5-1
d_call: .
clone_size: once
cdr3_nt: TGCGCCAGCAGACCTGGGCCCAGGGACTACGAGCAGTACTTC
cdr3_aa: CASRPGPRDYEQYF

j_call: TRBJ2-2
v_call: TRBV11-2
d_call: TRBD2
clone_size: .
cdr3_nt: TGTGCCAGCAGCCAGTGGGGACTAGGGAACACCGGGGAGCTGTTTTTT
cdr3_aa: CASSQWGLGNTGELFF

j_call: TRBJ1-4
v_call: TRBV9
d_call: .
clone_size: .
cdr3_nt: TGTGCCAGCAGCGTAGGGGGCAGGGTTGATGAAAAACTGTTTTTT
cdr3_aa: CASSVGGRVDEKLFF

j_call: TRBJ1-2
v_call: TRBV6-5
d_call: .
clone_size: .
cdr3_nt: TGTGCCAGCAGCCCAGGGGATGGCTACACCTTC
cdr3_aa: CASSPGDGYTF

j_call: TRBJ2-1
v_call: TRBV30
d_call: TRBD1
clone_size: .
cdr3_nt: TGTGCCTGGAGTGTACTTTGGGACAGGGACTACAATGAGCAGTTCTTC
cdr3_aa: CAWSVLWDRDYNEQFF

j_call: TRBJ2-3
v_call: TRBV5-1
d_call: .
clone_size: once
cdr3_nt: TGCGCCAGCAGCTTGGTGGGCCCTAGCACAGATACGCAGTATTTT
cdr3_aa: CASSLVGPSTDTQYF

j_call: TRBJ2-1
v_call: TRBV27
d_call: TRBD1
clone_size: .
cdr3_nt: TGTGCCAGCAGCCGCACGGCCCCGGGACAGGGCTACAATGAGCAGTTCTTC
cdr3_aa: CASSRTAPGQGYNEQFF

j_call: TRBJ2-3
v_call: TRBV20-1
d_call: .
clone_size: .
cdr3_nt: TGCAGTGCTCCTAGCACAGATACGCAGTATTTT
cdr3_aa: CSAPSTDTQYF

j_call: TRBJ2-3
v_call: TRBV5-6
d_call: .
clone_size: .
cdr3_nt: TGTGCCAGCAGCTTGGCCTGGACGGGGGGCCTGGCAGATACGCAGTATTTT
cdr3_aa: CASSLAWTGGLADTQYF

j_call: TRBJ1-5
v_call: TRBV7-7
d_call: .
clone_size: .
cdr3_nt: TGTGCTAGCAGCTTGGGTCCGGGGACTCCCCAGCATTTT
cdr3_aa: CASSLGPGTPQHF

j_call: TRBJ2-2
v_call: TRBV9
d_call: .
clone_size: .
cdr3_nt: TGTGCCAGCAGCGTCGGGGGGCTTGGCACCGGGGAGCTGTTTTTT
cdr3_aa: CASSVGGLGTGELFF

j_call: TRBJ2-3
v_call: TRBV7-3
d_call: TRBD2
clone_size: .
cdr3_nt: TGTGCCAGCAGCTCCGGGGGGACGGATACGCAGTATTTT
cdr3_aa: CASSSGGTDTQYF

j_call: TRBJ2-7
v_call: TRBV11-2
d_call: .
clone_size: .
cdr3_nt: TGTGCCAGCAGCTGGGACACCTACGAGCAGTACTTC
cdr3_aa: CASSWDTYEQYF

j_call: TRBJ1-5
v_call: TRBV4-1
d_call: .
clone_size: .
cdr3_nt: TGCGCCAGCAGCCAAAGGGATTCGGATCAGCCCCAGCATTTT
cdr3_aa: CASSQRDSDQPQHF

j_call: TRBJ2-1
v_call: TRBV29-1
d_call: .
clone_size: .
cdr3_nt: TGCAGCGTTGATTCGTACAATGAGCAGTTCTTC
cdr3_aa: CSVDSYNEQFF

j_call: TRBJ1-2
v_call: TRBV27
d_call: .
clone_size: .
cdr3_nt: TGTGCCAGCAGAATGGACAGTCACTATGGCTACACCTTC
cdr3_aa: CASRMDSHYGYTF

j_call: TRBJ2-4
v_call: TRBV27
d_call: TRBD1
clone_size: once
cdr3_nt: TGTGCCAGCATGTCTTGGGACAGAGGGCTCCGTTACTTC
cdr3_aa: CASMSWDRGLRYF

j_call: TRBJ1-1
v_call: TRBV27
d_call: .
clone_size: .
cdr3_nt: TGTGCCAGCAGTTTCGGACCTTACACTGAAGCTTTCTTT
cdr3_aa: CASSFGPYTEAFF

j_call: TRBJ1-1
v_call: TRBV10-2
d_call: .
clone_size: once
cdr3_nt: TGCGCCAGCAGTTTAACAGGGAATGAAGCTTTCTTT
cdr3_aa: CASSLTGNEAFF

j_call: TRBJ1-6
v_call: TRBV9
d_call: TRBD1
clone_size: .
cdr3_nt: TGTGCCAGCAGCCCCAACGGACAGGAAAATTCACCCCTCCACTTT
cdr3_aa: CASSPNGQENSPLHF

j_call: TRBJ2-7
v_call: TRBV6-5
d_call: .
clone_size: .
cdr3_nt: TGTGCCAGCAGCCCGGGTTTTAGATACGAGCAGTACTTC
cdr3_aa: CASSPGFRYEQYF

j_call: TRBJ1-2
v_call: TRBV11-2
d_call: .
clone_size: once
cdr3_nt: TGTGCCAGCAGCTTAAAAGTTGCCGGGACGACTAACTATGGCTACACCTTC
cdr3_aa: CASSLKVAGTTNYGYTF

j_call: TRBJ2-1
v_call: TRBV27
d_call: TRBD2
clone_size: .
cdr3_nt: TGTGCCAGCAGTTCCGGGACTAGCGGGTACAATGAGCAGTTCTTC
cdr3_aa: CASSSGTSGYNEQFF

j_call: TRBJ2-7
v_call: TRBV6-5
d_call: TRBD1
clone_size: .
cdr3_nt: TGTGCCACAGGACAGGGTCGCCCCTACGAGCAGTACTTC
cdr3_aa: CATGQGRPYEQYF

j_call: TRBJ1-5
v_call: TRBV4-1
d_call: .
clone_size: .
cdr3_nt: TGCGCCAGCAGCCCAGGGACCGCTTATAGCAATCAGCCCCAGCATTTT
cdr3_aa: CASSPGTAYSNQPQHF

j_call: TRBJ1-6
v_call: TRBV27
d_call: TRBD1
clone_size: .
cdr3_nt: TGTGCCAGCAGTTTGGGACAGGGGCCCAATTCACCCCTCCACTTT
cdr3_aa: CASSLGQGPNSPLHF

j_call: TRBJ2-2
v_call: TRBV7-2
d_call: .
clone_size: .
cdr3_nt: TGTGCCAGCAGCTCCCGGGACGTAAACACCGGGGAGCTGTTTTTT
cdr3_aa: CASSSRDVNTGELFF

j_call: TRBJ1-5
v_call: TRBV4-1
d_call: .
clone_size: .
cdr3_nt: TGCGCCAGCAGCCAAGGCAATCAGCCCCAGCATTTT
cdr3_aa: CASSQGNQPQHF

j_call: TRBJ2-1
v_call: TRBV20-1
d_call: .
clone_size: .
cdr3_nt: TGCAGTGCTACCCTTTTCAATGAGCAGTTCTTC
cdr3_aa: CSATLFNEQFF

j_call: TRBJ2-1
v_call: TRBV4-1
d_call: TRBD2
clone_size: .
cdr3_nt: TGCGCCAGCAGCCAAGATGGGATCCCTAGCGGCGAGCAGTTCTTC
cdr3_aa: CASSQDGIPSGEQFF